The following is a TCR beta chain sequence with its context. Its antigen is not identified. These data come from a study of T cell repertoires in cytomegalovirus infection. Study overall: It can be stated that public TCR beta signatures indicated CMV infection as well as a matching HLA type. Study findings and constraints: Dominant in the ex vivo response were TCR beta clonotypes restricted by HLA-C and specific for CMV. The cumulative frequency of public TCR beta families identified carriers of CMV plus the relevant HLA.

TCRdb fed the reads into MiXCR, producing one record per CDR3 protein. The sample yields roughly 570,000 distinct CDR3 sequences, approximately 40% seen once. CDR3 length: 15 amino acids. V was clipped by 7 bases and J by 5 bases; unmatched bases: 12. This sequence joins TRBV12-3 or TRBV12-4 and TRBJ2-5; TRBD1 matches 8 bases. This sequence originates from a human donor in good health (CMV status not recorded). Some clones in this sample may be carry-over from other donors' samples. Sample: cultured PBMCs, taken from culture after CMV antigen stimulation. CDR3 sequence: CASTQGQATRETQYF. CDR3 bases: TGTGCCAGCACCCAGGGACAGGCGACGAGGGAGACCCAGTACTTC.